The subject of this entry is one TCR beta chain. Its antigen is unknown. Per-base qualities were not stored, and no clone one base away is much larger. The sample is drawn from a study of cytomegalovirus exposure and HLA in healthy donors (dated by TCRdb to the late 2010s). For the wider study: In an earlier analysis of approximately 640 of the donors, approximately 260 Gb of sequence data and 90 million to 120 million unique TCR beta sequences from roughly 180 million T cells were reported. Roughly 320 gigabases of sequencing data and roughly 81 million unique TCR sequences made up an early release that covered several hundred HLA-typed donors. Among the 398 genotyped donors, about 85% belonged to the genetic ancestry cluster associated with self-reported Caucasian donors. The study aimed to test whether signatures of past pathogen exposure could be identified by cataloging public T cell receptors. Using immunosequencing, the study profiled T cell repertoires from about 610 subjects and related those repertoires to cytomegalovirus serostatus. A separate validation cohort of roughly 110 different subjects was used in addition to the roughly 670-subject first cohort. To predict cytomegalovirus infection status, the study brought together high-throughput TCR immunosequencing, statistical association of individual TCRs with disease status, and machine learning. A later analysis re-examined previously published TCR beta repertoires from around 670 donors and added high-resolution HLA genotyping to investigate patterns of TCR occurrence. Rather than drawing on any new phenotypic data, the later analysis identified candidate immune exposures from TCR beta sequences and the way those sequences occurred across donors. An earlier analysis of approximately 580 of the donors used high-throughput TCR beta sequencing to judge whether each TCR beta V gene segment behaved as functional or pseudogenic. Donor age, sex, ethnicity and CMV serostatus were collected together with the repertoire data. A later genetic analysis used genome-wide SNP genotypes for about 65% of the 666 donors, treating that subset as a discovery cohort. All discovery cohort repertoires had been generated on a single sequencing platform. Class I and class II HLA loci were covered by the typing at four-digit resolution. Typing coverage differed by locus: A, B, C, DRB1 and DQB1 were typed in roughly 620-640 donors, DQA1 in approximately 520, DPA1 in around 580, and DPB1 in around 490. Several DR-DQ haplotypes were handled as single units for association and clustering, since linkage in the cohort was strong. Across some 400 genotyped donors of the cohort, an average of approximately 240,000 unique TCR beta nucleotide sequences per donor were sequenced, and approximately 17% of those sequences were non-productive.

Points the paper makes about the study in general: HLA typing was unavailable for some donors at each locus, so association tests used only the typed subset. When HLA alleles, especially DR and DQ, strongly co-occurred, TCR associations were difficult to assign to individual alleles. The presence/absence analyses assumed that sequencing depth was roughly uniform across donors, and that assumption may not be true. In a later analysis, TCR association rates were found to vary across HLA loci, with the most associated TCRs seen for DRB1 alleles and the fewest for HLA-C alleles. A later genetic analysis reported fewer N-insertions in productive TCRs among donors in an Asian-associated ancestry cluster than the approximately 670-donor mean. In both the original and validation cohorts, the classifier was reported to diagnose cytomegalovirus status with high specificity and sensitivity. Because the 87-base-pair reads could not distinguish some IMGT-functional V segments, including TRBV6-2 and TRBV6-3, those segments were excluded. The study listed approximately 150 TCR beta chains as associated with cytomegalovirus. In a later analysis, HLA-associated TCR beta chains showed more clonal expansion and lower generation probabilities than non-associated chains that were equally common. The authors suggested that the approach could potentially be generalized to other disease states and immunological phenotypes. Seventeen rarely observed V segments, including chromosome 9 orphons, were excluded from the earlier analysis of several hundred of the donors because counts were too low. V-gene and J-gene trimming of TCR beta chains was associated with a missense DCLRE1C variant in a later genetic analysis, and the association was replicated in an independent cohort. In this cohort, only TCR beta chains were sequenced, and detectable features were limited by the absence of alpha or paired-chain data. A further reported finding was that TCR beta sequences accurately predicted the HLA-A and HLA-B alleles for most subjects in the first cohort. While some public TCRs were present in many individuals, most TCR sequences turned up only very rarely across donors. A cluster of highly shared sequence variants was judged likely to be a technical artifact of the sequencing pipeline. Correlated functional status among segregating V segments might reflect linkage disequilibrium, but an unknown experimental factor could not be ruled out. A later analysis associated 15,000 or so TCR beta sequences with specific HLA alleles at a false discovery rate of 0.05. The only immune exposure information available for the cohort was CMV serostatus. A later analysis reported that several top co-occurrence clusters appeared linked to parvovirus B19, influenza, CMV and Epstein-Barr virus. In an earlier analysis of some 550 of the donors, most TCR beta V segments were observed in productive rearrangements about 90% or about 30% of the time, broadly matching IMGT annotations. In vitro tests confirmed that a few of the cytomegalovirus-associated TCR beta chains recognize cytomegalovirus antigens. Most CMV-associated TCR beta chains appeared to be HLA-restricted in a later analysis, and the HLA associations seemed to be driven largely by CMV exposure.

The cohort was made up of 500 to 800 healthy bone marrow donors. At the time of sampling, every cohort member was nominally healthy, though immune exposures that went unrecorded were likely present. The donor tested CMV seronegative, placing the donor among the roughly 340 seronegative members of the cohort. A peripheral blood sample was provided by each donor, and peripheral blood mononuclear cells were used for TCR beta sequencing. The Qiagen DNeasy Blood Extraction Kit was used to extract genomic DNA from the blood cell samples. The CDR3, cysteine through phenylalanine, is 14 amino acids long. Just the 42-base CDR3 DNA is kept, in frame starting at base 1. Trimming costs V 3 bases and J 8 bases, and their ends lie 16 bases apart. The germline V gene gives CDR1 as MDHEN and CDR2 as SYDVKM. The library was obtained by the immunoSEQ multiplex PCR assay. The multiplex PCR relied on a mix of 60 forward primers for TCR Vbeta segments and 13 reverse primers for TCR Jbeta segments. A multiplex PCR assay on genomic DNA amplified the CDR3 region of rearranged TCR beta genes. Amplified TCR beta libraries were sequenced as 87-base-pair reads on the Illumina HiSeq System. In the original analysis: In a later analysis, some 80 million unique TCR beta chains were counted across the 500 to 850 repertoires, and roughly 11 million of these chains were shared by at least two donors. Raw reads were error-corrected and collapsed into unique sequences by a nearest-neighbor algorithm in which closely related sequences were merged to remove PCR and sequencing errors. CDR3 sequences were aligned to IMGT reference sequences to assign V, D and J gene segments. For a sequence to be retained, a match of at least six nucleotides to both a V gene segment and a J gene segment was required. Rearrangements were called productive when the CDR3 lacked stop codons and stayed in frame with V and J; all others were non-productive. CDR3 was defined according to IMGT convention as the region running from the second conserved V-encoded cysteine to the conserved J-encoded phenylalanine. The earlier analysis of some 540 of the donors excluded any sequence lacking an unambiguous match to a single V gene segment. An earlier analysis of 587 of the donors classified V segments as functional when productive rearrangements were above 56.7% and as segregating when the standard deviation between donors was above 5%. A statistical classification framework was developed to diagnose cytomegalovirus status using the catalog of TCR beta chain sequences. In a later analysis, TCR nucleotide sequences were compared against IMGT/GENE-DB human TR gene sequences so that V and J genes could be assigned. The TCRdist pipeline was used in a later analysis to assign CDR3 sequences and most-parsimonious VDJ recombination scenarios. In a later analysis, every TCR beta chain was defined by the combination of its CDR3 amino acid sequence and its V-gene family, and reads without a unique V-gene family were dropped. To address suspected cross-contamination and a sequencing artifact, a later analysis removed around 600 highly shared, low-generation-probability nucleotide sequences. In a later analysis, a clonal expansion index for each public chain was calculated from normalized within-repertoire ranks of inferred template counts. In a later analysis, generation probabilities were computed using a VDJ recombination model fitted to out-of-frame rearrangements, and the results were checked against IGoR. Hypergeometric tests were used in a later analysis to score TCR-TCR, TCR-HLA and TCR-CMV co-occurrence, with a repertoire-size bias correction applied to the TCR pairs. A later analysis estimated false discovery rates by permuting HLA or CMV assignments 20 times. In a later analysis, co-occurring TCRs were grouped with DBSCAN, and TCRdist sequence similarity was added when clustering was performed within HLA-allele-positive subsets. For co-occurrence clustering, repertoires with fewer than 30,000 or more than 120,000 public chains were excluded, along with 4 to 6 repertoires with anomalous nucleotide sharing. Not all clones reach the TCRdb copy of this immuneACCESS table, which keeps in-frame sequences only. Checked studies attribute under half of the gap to unresolved V genes and leave the rest unexplained. V, J and clone size were drawn from that table, and D and trimming were deduced from the DNA. The table for this sample lists about 150,000 clones; approximately 81% of them were counted only once. Of the sample, more than 1.2% is held by the ten largest clones.

This chain is built from TRBV28 and TRBJ1-1, and possibly TRBD1, on 6 matching bases. The receptor comes from a man aged 18 to 30 in good health and CMV-seronegative. The sequenced sample consisted of PBMCs. The DNA sequence follows: TGTGCCAGCAGTTTTGGGGGATCCCAGGGGGAAGCTTTCTTT. It specifies CASSFGGSQGEAFF.